These 2 T cell receptor beta chains were all obtained from the same sample, sequenced in a study of Ad26.COV2.S vaccination and SARS-CoV-2 variants. Treatment in this sample: some 19 received Ad26.COV2.S at low or high dose, single or two shots; roughly 5 received placebo; per-sample allocation not given. Each sample was drawn 63 days after the first injection (of vaccine or placebo). Clones were sequenced by immunoSEQ multiplex PCR, and TCRdb holds only the in-frame ones, with some missing. The profile covers some 460,000 clones, with about 89% appearing a single time and more than 1.5% taken by the ten largest. The specimen was peripheral blood, collected in a trial of Ad26.COV2.S vaccine versus placebo. These receptors came from a person between 18 and 65 years old who received the Ad26.COV2.S COVID-19 vaccine or a placebo.

The chain carries TRBV7-9 and TRBJ2-1; D ambiguous. The germline CDR1 and CDR2 sequences are SEHNR and FQNEAQ (reference sequence). The V gene lost 5 bases and the J gene lost 0 bases, with 14 bases spanning the gap. CDR3 length: 16 residues. The CDR3 loop is CASSPKDGSSYNEQFF. Written as DNA, the CDR3 is TGTGCCAGCAGCCCGAAGGACGGTAGCTCCTACAATGAGCAGTTCTTC. Filled out from reference TRBV7-9 and TRBJ2-1, the complete variable domain reads DTGVSQNPRHKITKRGQNVTFRCDPISEHNRLYWYRQTLGQGPEFLTYFQNEAQLEKSRLLSDRFSAERPKGSFSTLEIQRTEQGDSAMYLCASSPKDGSSYNEQFFGPGTRLTVL.

The V call is TRBV9, the J call TRBJ2-7, with a weak D call TRBD2 (6 bases). The CDR3 is 15 residues long. Trimming took off 2 bases at V and 1 base at J, with 13 bases between the two ends. Germline V gene data show CDR1 as SGDLS and CDR2 as YYNGEE. CDR3 sequence (DNA): TGTGCCAGCAGCGTGGGACTGGATCCGTCCTACGAGCAGTACTTC. Amino acid sequence: CASSVGLDPSYEQYF.